A single sample is the source of the 21 T cell receptor beta chains below, sequenced in a study of T cell responses to AZD1222 COVID-19 vaccine. The protocol was immunoSEQ multiplex PCR, while the TCRdb copy is restricted to in-frame clones and leaves out a portion. The sample has about 130,000 clones, 90% seen once; the top ten hold less than 4.5%. The sequences come from peripheral blood, collected on day 0 of MenACWY control vaccination. The receptors were sampled from an adult in good health.

The CDR3 DNA is TGTGCCAGCAGGGGACAAATTTATGGCTACACCTTC. Its translation: CASRGQIYGYTF. The rearrangement joins TRBV28 to TRBJ1-2, with D perhaps matching TRBD1 (6 bases). Germline V lookup: CDR1 MDHEN, CDR2 SYDVKM. The CDR3 totals 12 residues. The germline V and J ends were trimmed by 6 bases and 5 bases, with 10 bases remaining between them.

V usage is TRBV2 and J usage is TRBJ2-3; 9 nucleotides align to TRBD1. CDR3 length: 12 amino acids. The ends lost 9 bases at V and 6 bases at J; junction bases unmatched: 4. Looked up from germline, CDR1 is SNHLY and CDR2 is FYNNEI. The CDR3 is CASGQGWDTQYF. The CDR3 nucleotides read TGTGCCAGTGGACAGGGGTGGGATACGCAGTATTTT. Using reference TRBV2 and TRBJ2-3 for the parts outside the CDR3, the full variable domain is EPEVTQTPSHQVTQMGQEVILRCVPISNHLYFYWYRQILGQKVEFLVSFYNNEISEKSEIFDDQFSVERPDGSNFTLKIRSTKLEDSAMYFCASGQGWDTQYFGPGTRLTVL.

The chain links TRBV28 to TRBJ1-5; D is undetermined. V lost 2 bases and J lost 6, with 5 bases in between. Germline values: CDR1 MDHEN, CDR2 SYDVKM. The CDR3 is 12 amino acids. The CDR3 nucleotides are TGTGCCAGCAGTTTAATCCCTCAGCCCCAGCATTTT. Translated, it gives CASSLIPQPQHF.

The chain combines TRBV2 with TRBJ1-6; no clear D gene. Germline V CDR1 and CDR2: SNHLY, FYNNEI. Trimming left V 2 bases short and J 11 bases short, with 7 bases between. The CDR3 has 12 amino acids. The CDR3 DNA follows: TGTGCCAGCAGTGAAAACAATGCACCCCTCCACTTT. It codes for CASSENNAPLHF.

The chain carries TRBV19 and TRBJ1-6; tentatively, D is TRBD1 (5 bases). V lost 6 bases, J lost 5 bases, and 11 bases lay in between. This CDR3 has 14 amino acids. CDR1 is LNHDA, CDR2 SQIVND, per germline (reference sequence). This chain's CDR3 is CASRGQADNSPLHF. The CDR3 DNA sequence: TGTGCCAGTAGAGGACAAGCAGATAATTCACCCCTCCACTTT.

The CDR3 DNA is TGCGCCAGCAGCTTGGACCCAGGGGGCGCGAATTCACCCCTCCACTTT. Protein: CASSLDPGGANSPLHF. The chain couples TRBV5-1 to TRBJ1-6; 8 bases are a match to TRBD1. V trimming: 0 bases; J trimming: 7 bases; junction bases outside the gene matches: 6. From germline, CDR1 is SGHRS and CDR2 YFSETQ. The length of the CDR3 is 16 residues. The full variable domain, its missing parts supplied by reference TRBV5-1 and TRBJ1-6, is KAGVTQTPRYLIKTRGQQVTLSCSPISGHRSVSWYQQTPGQGLQFLFEYFSETQRNKGNFPGRFSGRQFSNSRSEMNVSTLELGDSALYLCASSLDPGGANSPLHFGNGTRLTVT.

There are a few counts of this clone. V and J are TRBV4-1 and TRBJ2-7, with TRBD2 identical over 12 bases. From germline, CDR1 is MGHRA and CDR2 YSYEKL. The CDR3 runs 16 residues. V shed 0 bases and J 12 bases; nucleotides not matched to a gene: 12. Here the CDR3 reads CASSQENELAGGRRYF. In nucleotides, the CDR3 is TGCGCCAGCAGCCAAGAAAATGAACTAGCGGGAGGCCGTCGGTACTTC.

The chain links TRBV30 to TRBJ1-5; the D is unclear. The CDR3 totals 14 residues. V shed 3 bases and J shed 2 bases, with 11 bases lying between them. Germline V gene lookup returns CDR1 GTSNPN and CDR2 SVGIG (reference sequence). As DNA, the CDR3 is TGTGCCTGGAGCAGAGGGAAAGGCAATCAGCCCCAGCATTTT. It specifies CAWSRGKGNQPQHF. The variable domain in full, completed from reference TRBV30 and TRBJ1-5, reads SQTIHQWPATLVQPVGSPLSLECTVEGTSNPNLYWYRQAAGRGLQLLFYSVGIGQISSEVPQNLSASRPQDRQFILSSKKLLLSDSGFYLCAWSRGKGNQPQHFGDGTRLSIL.

The chain employs TRBV5-1 and TRBJ1-5; D perhaps matches TRBD1 (6 bases). Trimming left V 5 bases short and J 0 bases short, with 12 bases between. Looked up from germline, CDR1 is SGHRS and CDR2 is YFSETQ. The CDR3 is 15 residues long. As DNA, the CDR3 is TGCGCCAGCAGTCCCGGGACAAATAGCAATCAGCCCCAGCATTTT. Translated, it gives CASSPGTNSNQPQHF.

The genes are TRBV7-3 and TRBJ1-6; D unclear. The length of the CDR3 is 14 residues. The germline gives CDR1 SGHTA, CDR2 FQGTGA. V was cut by 0 bases and J by 10 bases, with 10 bases left in between. Written as DNA, the CDR3 is TGTGCCAGCAGCTTAACGGGAGGAGGATCACCCCTCCACTTT. This translates into CASSLTGGGSPLHF.

This clone was observed a single time. The CDR3 here is CASSLGGGPPYGYTF. The CDR3 bases are TGTGCCAGCAGCTTAGGTGGCGGTCCCCCCTATGGCTACACCTTC. The chain carries TRBV7-8 and TRBJ1-2; D is ambiguous. CDR3 length: 15 amino acids. V shed 1 base and J shed 4 bases, with 13 bases lying between them. From germline, CDR1 is SGHVS and CDR2 FQNEAQ.

The V and J genes are TRBV20-1 and TRBJ1-1, with no clear D. Germline V gene data show CDR1 as DFQATT and CDR2 as SNEGSKA (reference sequence). This CDR3 has 11 amino acids. Trimming removed 3 bases at V and 7 bases at J, with 9 bases between. The CDR3 spells CSARDGYEAFF. The CDR3, as DNA: TGCAGTGCTAGGGACGGCTATGAAGCTTTCTTT.

The rearrangement uses TRBV28 and TRBJ1-4, with no clear D. Germline V gives CDR1 MDHEN, CDR2 SYDVKM. V was pared by 4 bases and J by 6 bases, with 3 bases between. CDR3 length: 11 residues. For the CDR3, the DNA is TGTGCCAGCAGTTCGGATGAAAAACTGTTTTTT. Residues: CASSSDEKLFF.

This sequence joins TRBV2 and TRBJ1-2; 9 bases line up with TRBD1. The CDR3 length is 16 residues. Germline lookup yields CDR1 SNHLY and CDR2 FYNNEI. V shed 0 bases, J shed 5 bases, and the junction held 7 bases outside the gene matches. The CDR3 loop reads CASSEAGIGTGYGYTF. DNA of the CDR3: TGTGCCAGCAGTGAAGCGGGGATAGGGACAGGGTATGGCTACACCTTC.

This chain joins TRBV5-1 and TRBJ2-7; the D gene could be TRBD1 or TRBD2 (5 bases each). Germline V gene data show CDR1 as SGHRS and CDR2 as YFSETQ. The CDR3 is 12 amino acids. V lost 4 bases, J lost 4 bases, and 9 bases lay in between. The CDR3 loop reads CASSGTPYEQYF. The CDR3, as DNA: TGCGCCAGCAGCGGGACCCCTTACGAGCAGTACTTC. Drawing the rest from reference TRBV5-1 and TRBJ2-7, the complete variable domain is KAGVTQTPRYLIKTRGQQVTLSCSPISGHRSVSWYQQTPGQGLQFLFEYFSETQRNKGNFPGRFSGRQFSNSRSEMNVSTLELGDSALYLCASSGTPYEQYFGPGTRLTVT.

V is TRBV28 and J is TRBJ1-2; D remains ambiguous. The CDR3 has 12 residues. Deletions cut 6 bases from V and 0 bases from J, with 5 bases between. Germline V lookup: CDR1 MDHEN, CDR2 SYDVKM. CDR3 coding DNA: TGTGCCAGCAGGGGGACTAACTATGGCTACACCTTC. Amino acid sequence: CASRGTNYGYTF.

The rearrangement links TRBV7-2 to TRBJ1-3; D is ambiguous. V was clipped by 1 base and J by 0 bases, with 10 bases between them. CDR1 and CDR2 from the germline V gene are SGHTA and FQGNSA. The length of the CDR3 is 16 residues. The CDR3 protein is CASSLVGRASGNTIYF. The CDR3 coding sequence is TGTGCCAGCAGCTTAGTGGGCAGAGCCTCTGGAAACACCATATATTTT.

The CDR3 region is CASCARNSNSNQPQHF. Written as DNA, the CDR3 is TGTGCCAGCTGTGCGCGAAATTCCAATAGCAATCAGCCCCAGCATTTT. The chain links TRBV6-4 to TRBJ1-5; D ambiguous. Germline V gives CDR1 MRHNA, CDR2 SNTAGT. The CDR3 totals 16 residues. Trimming stripped 8 bases from V and 0 bases from J, with 17 bases between.

This clone has more than one count but fewer than ten. The chain carries TRBV11-2 and TRBJ1-3, with unresolved D. Deletions cut 1 base from V and 1 base from J, with 5 bases between. Looked up from germline, CDR1 is SGHAT and CDR2 is FQNNGV. The CDR3 is made up of 14 amino acids. In nucleotides, the CDR3 is TGTGCCAGCAGCTTAGTGCCTTCTGGAAACACCATATATTTT. Translating it yields CASSLVPSGNTIYF.

This chain connects TRBV28 to TRBJ2-7, with D tentatively TRBD1 (6 bases). CDR3 size: 13 residues. V lost 7 bases and J lost 5, with 15 bases in between. CDR1 and CDR2 (germline): MDHEN, SYDVKM. The CDR3 coding sequence is TGTGCCAGCAAGACTCAGGGGTTCCACGAGCAGTACGTC. Translating it yields CASKTQGFHEQYV.

CDR3 coding DNA: TGTGCCAGCAGCCAAGATTACGGACAGGGGGCTTCACCCCTCCACTTT. Amino acid sequence: CASSQDYGQGASPLHF. The chain uses TRBV4-2 and TRBJ1-6, with 11 bases identical to TRBD1. J gave up 9 bases and V 0 bases, and 4 bases lay outside the gene matches. In germline, CDR1 is LGHNA, CDR2 YNFKEQ. The CDR3 sequence is 16 residues long.